The entry that follows covers one T cell receptor beta chain sequence. Its antigen is unidentified. The data derive from a study of cytomegalovirus exposure and HLA in healthy donors. Trimming took off 4 bases at V and 8 bases at J, with 12 bases between the two ends. CDR3 length: 13 amino acids. Germline CDR1 reads SGHNT; CDR2 reads YYREEE (reference sequence). Study-wide points: TCR beta V segments were, for the most part, productive about 87% or about 30% of the time in an earlier analysis.

PCR employed 60 Vbeta and 13 Jbeta primers. Profiling relied on immunoSEQ multiplex PCR, and the TCRdb table lists in-frame clones only, not all of them. The sample has some 190,000 clones, 80% seen once. The TCR was taken from a girl between 5 and 17 years old in good health and CMV-seropositive. Sequences were obtained from PBMCs. This chain connects TRBV5-4 to TRBJ1-4; the D gene is possibly TRBD1 (5 bases). The CDR3 region has the DNA TGTGCCAGCAGCCCGGGGGTAGACGAAAAACTGTTTTTT. Amino acids: CASSPGVDEKLFF.